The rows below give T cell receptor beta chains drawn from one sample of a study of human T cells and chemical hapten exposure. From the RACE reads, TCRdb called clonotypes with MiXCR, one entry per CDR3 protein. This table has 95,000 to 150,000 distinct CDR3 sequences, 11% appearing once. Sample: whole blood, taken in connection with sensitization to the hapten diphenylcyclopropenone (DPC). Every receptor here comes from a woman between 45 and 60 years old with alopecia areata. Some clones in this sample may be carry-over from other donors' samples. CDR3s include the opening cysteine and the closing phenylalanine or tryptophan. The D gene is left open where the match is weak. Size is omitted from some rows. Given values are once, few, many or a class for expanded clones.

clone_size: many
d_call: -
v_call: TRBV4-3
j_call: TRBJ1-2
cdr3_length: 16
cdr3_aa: CASSQDSVFGRHGYTF
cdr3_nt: TGCGCCAGCAGCCAAGATTCGGTCTTTGGACGCCATGGCTACACCTTC

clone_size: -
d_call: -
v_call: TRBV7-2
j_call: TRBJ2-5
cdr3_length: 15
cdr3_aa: CASSPAADSIETQYF
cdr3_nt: TGTGCCAGCAGCCCCGCCGCCGACAGCATAGAGACCCAGTACTTC

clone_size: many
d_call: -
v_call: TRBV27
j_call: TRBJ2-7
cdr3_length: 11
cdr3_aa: CASKFGSEQYF
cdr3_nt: TGTGCCAGCAAATTCGGGTCCGAGCAGTACTTC

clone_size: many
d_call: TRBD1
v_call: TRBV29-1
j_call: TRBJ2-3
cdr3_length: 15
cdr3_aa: CSVTDRASPGDTQYF
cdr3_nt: TGCAGCGTGACCGACAGGGCAAGCCCGGGAGATACGCAGTATTTT

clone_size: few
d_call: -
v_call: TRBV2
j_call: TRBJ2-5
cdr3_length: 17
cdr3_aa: CASSEPRTLTIQETQYF
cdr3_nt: TGTGCCAGCAGTGAACCCCGGACCTTGACTATTCAAGAGACCCAGTACTTC

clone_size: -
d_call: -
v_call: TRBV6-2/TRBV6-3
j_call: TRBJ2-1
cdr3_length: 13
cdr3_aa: CASSQQAPNEQFF
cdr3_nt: TGTGCCAGCAGCCAACAAGCCCCCAATGAGCAGTTCTTC

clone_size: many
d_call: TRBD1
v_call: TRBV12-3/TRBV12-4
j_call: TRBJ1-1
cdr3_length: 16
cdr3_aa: CASSLYRQTGEREAFF
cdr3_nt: TGTGCCAGCAGTTTATATAGGCAAACAGGGGAAAGGGAAGCTTTCTTT

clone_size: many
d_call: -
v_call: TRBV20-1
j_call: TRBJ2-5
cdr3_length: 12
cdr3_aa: CSARASQETQYF
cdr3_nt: TGCAGTGCTAGAGCCAGCCAAGAGACCCAGTACTTC

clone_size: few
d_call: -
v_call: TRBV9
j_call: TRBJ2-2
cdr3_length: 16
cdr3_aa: CASSVGASQNTGELFF
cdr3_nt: TGTGCCAGCAGCGTAGGGGCTAGCCAAAACACCGGGGAGCTGTTTTTT

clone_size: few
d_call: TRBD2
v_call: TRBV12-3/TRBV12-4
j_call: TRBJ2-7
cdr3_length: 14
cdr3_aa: CASSLGSGGYEQYF
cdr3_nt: TGTGCCAGCAGTTTGGGTAGCGGGGGCTACGAGCAGTACTTC

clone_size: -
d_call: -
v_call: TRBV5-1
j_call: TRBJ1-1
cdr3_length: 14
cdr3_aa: CASSSTGGDTEAFF
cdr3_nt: TGCGCCAGCAGCTCTACAGGAGGGGACACTGAAGCTTTCTTT

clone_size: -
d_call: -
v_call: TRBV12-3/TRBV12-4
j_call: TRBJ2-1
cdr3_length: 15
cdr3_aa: CASTFLAEFFNEQFF
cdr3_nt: TGTGCCAGCACCTTTTTAGCGGAGTTCTTCAATGAGCAGTTCTTC

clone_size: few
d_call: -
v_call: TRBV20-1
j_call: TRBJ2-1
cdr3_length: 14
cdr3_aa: CSASGGLSYNEQFF
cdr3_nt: TGCAGTGCTAGCGGGGGGCTCTCCTACAATGAGCAGTTCTTC

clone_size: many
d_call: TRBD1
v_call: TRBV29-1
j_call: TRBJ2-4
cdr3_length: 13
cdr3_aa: CSVGTGGKNIQYF
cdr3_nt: TGCAGCGTTGGGACAGGAGGAAAAAACATTCAGTACTTC

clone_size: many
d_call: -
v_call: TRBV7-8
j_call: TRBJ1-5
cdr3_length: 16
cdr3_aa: CASSFGTPYSNQPQHF
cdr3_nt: TGTGCCAGCAGCTTTGGGACACCTTATAGCAATCAGCCCCAGCATTTT

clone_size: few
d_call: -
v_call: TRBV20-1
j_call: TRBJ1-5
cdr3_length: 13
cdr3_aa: CSAIDTSNQPQHF
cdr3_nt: TGCAGTGCAATCGACACGAGCAATCAGCCCCAGCATTTT

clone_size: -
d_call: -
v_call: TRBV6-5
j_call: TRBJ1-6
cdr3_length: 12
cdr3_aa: CATQGPNSPLHF
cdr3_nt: TGTGCCACCCAAGGGCCGAATTCACCCCTCCACTTT

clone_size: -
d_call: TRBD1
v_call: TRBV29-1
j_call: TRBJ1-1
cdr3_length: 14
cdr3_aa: CSVHDDRVNTEAFF
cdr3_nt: TGCAGCGTCCACGATGACAGGGTGAACACTGAAGCTTTCTTT

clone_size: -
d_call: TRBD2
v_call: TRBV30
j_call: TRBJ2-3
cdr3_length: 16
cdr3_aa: CAWSRGGAGPTDTQYF
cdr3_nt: TGTGCCTGGAGTCGCGGAGGAGCGGGACCCACAGATACGCAGTATTTT

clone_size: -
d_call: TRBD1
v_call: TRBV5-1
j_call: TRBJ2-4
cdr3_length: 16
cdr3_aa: CASSPGTEVAKNIQYF
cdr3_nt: TGCGCCAGCAGCCCCGGGACAGAGGTAGCCAAAAACATTCAGTACTTC

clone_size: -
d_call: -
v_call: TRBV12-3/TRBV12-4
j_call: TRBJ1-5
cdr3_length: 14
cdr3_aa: CASSWGGGNQPQHF
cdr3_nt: TGTGCCAGCAGCTGGGGGGGCGGCAATCAGCCCCAGCATTTT

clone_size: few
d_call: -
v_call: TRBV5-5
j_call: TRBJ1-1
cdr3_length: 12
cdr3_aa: CASGPMNTEAFF
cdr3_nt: TGTGCCAGCGGACCCATGAACACTGAAGCTTTCTTT

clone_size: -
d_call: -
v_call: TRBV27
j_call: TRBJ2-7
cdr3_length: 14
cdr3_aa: CASISLRSSYEQYF
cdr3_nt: TGTGCCAGCATATCTTTGAGGAGCTCCTACGAGCAGTACTTC

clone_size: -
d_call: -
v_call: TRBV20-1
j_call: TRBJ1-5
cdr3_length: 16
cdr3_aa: CSATFPGARGNQPQHF
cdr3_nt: TGCAGTGCTACTTTCCCGGGAGCTAGGGGGAATCAGCCCCAGCATTTT

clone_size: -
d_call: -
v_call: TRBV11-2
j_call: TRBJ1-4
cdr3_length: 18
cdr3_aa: CASSIGEWMETDNEKLFF
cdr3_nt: TGTGCCAGCAGCATAGGGGAGTGGATGGAGACAGATAATGAAAAACTGTTTTTT

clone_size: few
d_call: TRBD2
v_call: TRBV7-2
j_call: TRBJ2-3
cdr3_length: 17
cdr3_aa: CASSRETSVFSTDTQYF
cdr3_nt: TGTGCCAGCAGCAGGGAGACTAGCGTATTTAGCACAGATACGCAGTATTTT

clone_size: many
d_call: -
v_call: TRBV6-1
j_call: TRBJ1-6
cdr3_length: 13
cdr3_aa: CASSEANNSPLHF
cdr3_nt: TGTGCCAGCAGTGAAGCAAATAATTCACCCCTCCACTTT

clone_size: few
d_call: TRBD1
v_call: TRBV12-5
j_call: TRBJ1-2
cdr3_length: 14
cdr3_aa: CASGLGTGHQGYTF
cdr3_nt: TGTGCTAGTGGTTTGGGGACAGGCCACCAAGGCTACACCTTC

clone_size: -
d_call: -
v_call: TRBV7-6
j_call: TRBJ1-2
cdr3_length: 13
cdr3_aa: CASSLDGNRGYTF
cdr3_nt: TGTGCCAGCAGCTTAGATGGGAACAGAGGCTACACCTTC

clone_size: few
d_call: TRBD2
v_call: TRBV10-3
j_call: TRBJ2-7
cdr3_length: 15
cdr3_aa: CAISPISAGEHEQYF
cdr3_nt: TGTGCCATCAGCCCAATTAGTGCGGGAGAGCACGAGCAGTACTTC

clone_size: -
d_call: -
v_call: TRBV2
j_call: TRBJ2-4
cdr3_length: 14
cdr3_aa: CASRKGGGVNIQYF
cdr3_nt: TGTGCCAGCAGGAAGGGCGGCGGTGTAAACATTCAGTACTTC

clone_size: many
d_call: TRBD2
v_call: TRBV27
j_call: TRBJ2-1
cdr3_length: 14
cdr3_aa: CASIAGGSYNEQFF
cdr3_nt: TGTGCCAGCATTGCGGGAGGATCCTACAATGAGCAGTTCTTC

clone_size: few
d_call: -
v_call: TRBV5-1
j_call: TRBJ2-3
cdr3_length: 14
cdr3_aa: CASTRSTSTDTQYF
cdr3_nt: TGCGCCAGCACCCGCAGCACTAGCACAGATACGCAGTATTTT

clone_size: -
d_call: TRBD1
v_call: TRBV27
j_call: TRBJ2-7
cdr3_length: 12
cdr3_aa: CASSSTGREQYF
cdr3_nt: TGTGCCAGCAGTTCGACAGGGCGCGAGCAGTACTTC

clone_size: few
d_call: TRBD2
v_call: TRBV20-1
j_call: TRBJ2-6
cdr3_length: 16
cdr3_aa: CSARSQGLSGANVLTF
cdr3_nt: TGCAGTGCTCGTAGCCAGGGACTAAGTGGGGCCAACGTCCTGACTTTC

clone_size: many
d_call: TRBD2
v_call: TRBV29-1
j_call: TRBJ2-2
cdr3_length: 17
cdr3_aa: CSVQPSGRARGTGELFF
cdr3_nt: TGCAGCGTTCAGCCAAGCGGGAGGGCCCGTGGCACCGGGGAGCTGTTTTTT

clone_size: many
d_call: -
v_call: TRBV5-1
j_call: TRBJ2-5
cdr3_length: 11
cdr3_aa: CASSWEETQYF
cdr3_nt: TGCGCCAGCAGCTGGGAAGAGACCCAGTACTTC

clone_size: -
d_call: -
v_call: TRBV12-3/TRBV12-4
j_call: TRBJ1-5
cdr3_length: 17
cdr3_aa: CASSFGRDLIGNQPQHF
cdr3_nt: TGTGCCAGCAGTTTTGGCAGGGACCTCATCGGCAATCAGCCCCAGCATTTT

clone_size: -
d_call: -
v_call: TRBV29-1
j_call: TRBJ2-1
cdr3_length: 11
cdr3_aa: CSGTPYNEQFF
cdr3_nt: TGCAGCGGCACCCCGTACAATGAGCAGTTCTTC

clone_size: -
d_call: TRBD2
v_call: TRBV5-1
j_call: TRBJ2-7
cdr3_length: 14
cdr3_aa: CASSRTSVSYEQYF
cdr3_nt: TGCGCCAGCAGCAGGACTAGTGTGTCCTACGAGCAGTACTTC

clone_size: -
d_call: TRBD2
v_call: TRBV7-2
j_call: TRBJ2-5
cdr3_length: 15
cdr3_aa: CASTISSGPLETQYF
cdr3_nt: TGTGCCAGCACCATCTCTAGCGGGCCCTTGGAGACCCAGTACTTC

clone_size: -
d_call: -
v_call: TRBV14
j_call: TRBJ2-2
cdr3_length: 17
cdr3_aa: CASSQETGAAIAGELFF
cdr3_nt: TGTGCCAGCAGCCAAGAGACGGGGGCTGCTATTGCCGGGGAGCTGTTTTTT

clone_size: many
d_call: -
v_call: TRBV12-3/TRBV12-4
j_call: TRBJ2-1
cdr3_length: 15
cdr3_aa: CASSYLHGAGNEQFF
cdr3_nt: TGTGCCAGCAGCTACCTCCACGGGGCGGGCAATGAGCAGTTCTTC

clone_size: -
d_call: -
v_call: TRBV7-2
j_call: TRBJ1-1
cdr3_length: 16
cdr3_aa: CASSLGVGVVKTEAFF
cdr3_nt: TGTGCCAGCAGCTTAGGGGTTGGTGTGGTGAAGACTGAAGCTTTCTTT

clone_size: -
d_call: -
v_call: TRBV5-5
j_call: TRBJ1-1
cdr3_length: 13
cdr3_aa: CASSWTDGTEAFF
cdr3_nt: TGTGCCAGCAGCTGGACAGATGGGACTGAAGCTTTCTTT

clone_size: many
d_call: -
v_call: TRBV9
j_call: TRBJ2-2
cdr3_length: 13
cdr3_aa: CASSYLGTGELFF
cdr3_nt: TGTGCCAGCAGCTATCTGGGGACGGGGGAGCTGTTTTTT

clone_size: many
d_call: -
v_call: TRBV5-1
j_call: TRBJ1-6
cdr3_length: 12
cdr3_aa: CASSADGSPLHF
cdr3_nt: TGCGCCAGCAGCGCTGATGGTTCACCCCTCCACTTT

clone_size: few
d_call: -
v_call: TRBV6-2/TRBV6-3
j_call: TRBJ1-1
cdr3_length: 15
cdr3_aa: CASSWGRRDYTEAFF
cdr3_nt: TGTGCCAGCAGTTGGGGTCGGAGGGACTACACTGAAGCTTTCTTT

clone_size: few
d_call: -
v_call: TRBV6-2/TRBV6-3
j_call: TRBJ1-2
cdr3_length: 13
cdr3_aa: CASSYSIDYGYTF
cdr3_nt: TGTGCCAGCAGTTACTCGATCGACTATGGCTACACCTTC

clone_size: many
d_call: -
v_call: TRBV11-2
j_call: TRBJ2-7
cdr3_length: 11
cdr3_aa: CASSGYVEQYF
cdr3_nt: TGTGCCAGCAGCGGATACGTCGAGCAGTACTTC